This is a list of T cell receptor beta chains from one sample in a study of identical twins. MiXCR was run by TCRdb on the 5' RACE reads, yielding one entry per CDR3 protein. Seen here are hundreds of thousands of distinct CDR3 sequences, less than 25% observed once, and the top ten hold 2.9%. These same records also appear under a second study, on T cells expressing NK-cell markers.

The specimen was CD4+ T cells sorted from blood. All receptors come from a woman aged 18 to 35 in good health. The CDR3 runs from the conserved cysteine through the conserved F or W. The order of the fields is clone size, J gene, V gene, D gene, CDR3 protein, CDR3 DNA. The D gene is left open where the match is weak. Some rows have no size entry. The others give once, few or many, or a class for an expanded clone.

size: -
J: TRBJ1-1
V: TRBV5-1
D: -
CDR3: CASSYGWASSISTEAFF
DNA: TGCGCCAGCAGCTACGGCTGGGCATCAAGTATAAGCACTGAAGCTTTCTTT

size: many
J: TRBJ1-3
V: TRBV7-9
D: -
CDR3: CASSLASASGNTIYF
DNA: TGTGCCAGCAGCTTAGCGTCGGCATCTGGAAACACCATATATTTT

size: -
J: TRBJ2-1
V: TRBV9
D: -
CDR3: CASNLGGGNEQFF
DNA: TGTGCCAGCAATCTAGGGGGGGGAAATGAGCAGTTCTTC

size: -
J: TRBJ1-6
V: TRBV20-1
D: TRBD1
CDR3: CSATWTGGMHSPLHF
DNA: TGCAGTGCTACTTGGACAGGGGGCATGCATTCACCCCTCCACTTT

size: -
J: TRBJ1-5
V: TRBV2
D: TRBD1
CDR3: CASSSTGSSNQPQHF
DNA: TGTGCCAGCAGTTCGACAGGGAGTAGCAATCAGCCCCAGCATTTT

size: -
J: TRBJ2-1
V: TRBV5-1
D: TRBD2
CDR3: CASSLELAGVAEQFF
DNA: TGCGCCAGCAGCTTGGAGCTAGCGGGAGTAGCTGAGCAGTTCTTC

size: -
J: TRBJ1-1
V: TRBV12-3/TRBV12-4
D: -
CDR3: CASARVAEAFF
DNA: TGTGCCAGCGCGCGTGTGGCTGAAGCTTTCTTT

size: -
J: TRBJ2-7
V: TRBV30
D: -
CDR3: CAWGPLGTVYEQYF
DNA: TGTGCCTGGGGTCCTCTCGGGACCGTGTACGAGCAGTACTTC

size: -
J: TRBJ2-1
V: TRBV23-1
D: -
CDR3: CASSLLSWGHEQFF
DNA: TGCGCCAGCAGTCTCCTTTCGTGGGGTCATGAGCAGTTCTTC

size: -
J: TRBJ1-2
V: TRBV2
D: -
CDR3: CASSPDRLFNYGYTF
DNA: TGTGCCAGCAGTCCGGACAGACTTTTTAACTATGGCTACACCTTC

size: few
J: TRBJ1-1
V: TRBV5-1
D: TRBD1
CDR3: CASSFTGGSGFGEAFF
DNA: TGCGCCAGCAGCTTTACAGGGGGCTCGGGTTTCGGTGAAGCTTTCTTT

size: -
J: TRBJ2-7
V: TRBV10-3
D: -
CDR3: CAISEQSYEQYF
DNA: TGTGCCATCAGTGAACAGAGCTACGAGCAGTACTTC

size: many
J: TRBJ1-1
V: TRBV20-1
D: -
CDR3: CSARVGSGGAEAFF
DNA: TGCAGTGCTAGAGTGGGCAGTGGGGGGGCTGAAGCTTTCTTT

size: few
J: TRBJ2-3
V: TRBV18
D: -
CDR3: CASSPTTADTQYF
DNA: TGTGCCAGCTCACCAACTACCGCAGATACGCAGTATTTT

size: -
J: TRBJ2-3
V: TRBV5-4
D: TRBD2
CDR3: CASSLVPGTRLTSTDTQYF
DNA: TGTGCCAGCAGCTTGGTCCCCGGGACTAGATTAACTAGCACAGATACGCAGTATTTT

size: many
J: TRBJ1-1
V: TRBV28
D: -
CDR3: CASSLSSVEAFF
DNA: TGTGCCAGCAGTTTAAGCAGTGTTGAAGCTTTCTTT

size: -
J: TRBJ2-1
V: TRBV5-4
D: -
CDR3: CASSPRSPGVNEQFF
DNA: TGTGCCAGCAGCCCCCGGAGCCCGGGTGTCAATGAGCAGTTCTTC

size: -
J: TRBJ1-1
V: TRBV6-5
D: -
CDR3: CASSTPTDKAFF
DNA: TGTGCCAGCAGTACTCCGACAGATAAAGCTTTCTTT

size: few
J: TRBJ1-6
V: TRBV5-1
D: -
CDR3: CASSLDSSVIGSPLHF
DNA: TGCGCCAGCAGCTTGGATTCCTCGGTTATCGGATCACCCCTCCACTTT

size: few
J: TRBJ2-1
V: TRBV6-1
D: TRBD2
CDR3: CASTPVTSGNEQFF
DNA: TGTGCCAGCACCCCGGTTACTAGCGGCAATGAGCAGTTCTTC

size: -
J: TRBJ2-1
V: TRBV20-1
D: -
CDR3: CSASNFAGSLNNEQFF
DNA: TGCAGTGCTAGTAACTTCGCGGGATCGCTGAACAATGAGCAGTTCTTC

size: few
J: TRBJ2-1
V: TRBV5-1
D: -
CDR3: CASSFPAGVDEQFF
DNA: TGCGCCAGCAGCTTCCCGGCCGGGGTTGATGAGCAGTTCTTC

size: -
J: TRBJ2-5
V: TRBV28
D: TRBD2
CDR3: CASRTRTSGVPQETQYF
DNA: TGTGCCAGCAGGACGAGGACTAGCGGGGTCCCTCAAGAGACCCAGTACTTC

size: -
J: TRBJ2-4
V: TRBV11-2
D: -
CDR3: CASSFGSIAKNIQYF
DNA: TGTGCCAGCAGCTTTGGCTCTATAGCCAAAAACATTCAGTACTTC

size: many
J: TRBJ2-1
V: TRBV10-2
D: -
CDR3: CANFYNEQFF
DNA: TGCGCCAATTTCTACAATGAGCAGTTCTTC

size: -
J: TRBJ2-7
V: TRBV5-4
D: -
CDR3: CASSLIGDGDEQYF
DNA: TGTGCCAGCAGCTTAATTGGGGACGGGGACGAGCAGTACTTC

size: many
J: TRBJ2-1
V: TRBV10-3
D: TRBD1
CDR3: CAIQPRDRGNEQFF
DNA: TGTGCCATTCAACCCCGGGACAGGGGTAATGAGCAGTTCTTC

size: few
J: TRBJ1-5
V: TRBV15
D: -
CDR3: CATSRVGRDQPQHF
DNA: TGTGCCACCAGCAGAGTTGGCAGGGATCAGCCCCAGCATTTT

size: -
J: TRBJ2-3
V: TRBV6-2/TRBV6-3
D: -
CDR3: CASSYPPAHTDPSHPDTQYF
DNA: TGTGCCAGCAGTTACCCCCCTGCGCATACGGACCCATCTCATCCAGATACGCAGTATTTT

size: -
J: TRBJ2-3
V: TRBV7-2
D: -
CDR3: CASSADWGTDTQYF
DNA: TGTGCCAGCAGCGCGGACTGGGGCACAGATACGCAGTATTTT

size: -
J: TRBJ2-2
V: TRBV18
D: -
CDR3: CASSPRVYRRDTGELFF
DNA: TGTGCCAGCTCACCACGGGTGTACCGGAGAGATACCGGGGAGCTGTTTTTT

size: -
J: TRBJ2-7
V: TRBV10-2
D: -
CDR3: CAGTNGRSYEQYF
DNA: TGCGCCGGCACCAACGGGAGATCCTACGAGCAGTACTTC

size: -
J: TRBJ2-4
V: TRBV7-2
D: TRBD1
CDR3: CASSLAGTVAKNIQYF
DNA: TGTGCCAGCAGCTTGGCCGGGACAGTAGCCAAAAACATTCAGTACTTC

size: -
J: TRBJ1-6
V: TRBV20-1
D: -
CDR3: CSLTHQGFNSPLHF
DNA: TGCAGCTTAACCCATCAGGGCTTTAATTCACCCCTCCACTTT

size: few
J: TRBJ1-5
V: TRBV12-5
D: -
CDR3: CASGWSGRGNQPQHF
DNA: TGTGCTAGTGGTTGGTCGGGTCGGGGCAATCAGCCCCAGCATTTT

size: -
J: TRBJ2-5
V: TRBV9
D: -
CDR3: CASSEFGVQETQYF
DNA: TGTGCCAGCAGCGAGTTCGGCGTGCAAGAGACCCAGTACTTC

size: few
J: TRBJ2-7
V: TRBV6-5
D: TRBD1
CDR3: CASSYITGGEQYF
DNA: TGTGCCAGCAGTTACATAACAGGGGGCGAGCAGTACTTC

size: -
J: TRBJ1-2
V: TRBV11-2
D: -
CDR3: CASSLMVRSLPLGYGYTF
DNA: TGTGCCAGCAGCTTAATGGTCAGGAGTCTTCCTCTAGGCTATGGCTACACCTTC

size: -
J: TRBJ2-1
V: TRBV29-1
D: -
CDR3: CSVVVGLNEQFF
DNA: TGCAGCGTTGTGGTGGGTTTGAATGAGCAGTTCTTC

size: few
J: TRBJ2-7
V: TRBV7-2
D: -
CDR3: CASIVDPNSYEQYF
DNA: TGTGCCAGCATTGTGGACCCAAACTCCTACGAGCAGTACTTC

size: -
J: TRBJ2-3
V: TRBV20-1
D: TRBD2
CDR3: CSARLRLAGTDTQYF
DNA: TGCAGTGCTAGGTTACGACTAGCGGGAACAGATACGCAGTATTTT

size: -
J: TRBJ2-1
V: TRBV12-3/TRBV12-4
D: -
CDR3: CASRVRDQQFF
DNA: TGTGCCAGCAGAGTCCGGGATCAGCAGTTCTTC

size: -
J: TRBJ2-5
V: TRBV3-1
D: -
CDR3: CASSQEPGSWTQYF
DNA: TGTGCCAGCAGCCAAGAACCGGGAAGTTGGACCCAGTACTTC

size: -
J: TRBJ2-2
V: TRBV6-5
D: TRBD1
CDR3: CASSSRTGLIPGELFF
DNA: TGTGCCAGCAGTTCACGGACAGGGTTGATCCCCGGGGAGCTGTTTTTT

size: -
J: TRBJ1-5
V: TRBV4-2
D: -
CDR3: CASSPGLGAQHF
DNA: TGTGCCAGCAGCCCAGGTCTTGGAGCCCAGCATTTT

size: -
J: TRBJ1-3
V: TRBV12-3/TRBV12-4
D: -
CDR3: CASRPTVSGNTIYF
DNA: TGTGCCAGCAGACCGACAGTCTCTGGAAACACCATATATTTT

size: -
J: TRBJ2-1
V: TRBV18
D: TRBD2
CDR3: CASSPPTGGADNEQFF
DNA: TGTGCCAGCTCACCGCCTACCGGGGGGGCGGACAATGAGCAGTTCTTC

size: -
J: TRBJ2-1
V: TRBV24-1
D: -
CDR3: CATSDRGNEQFF
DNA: TGTGCCACCAGTGATCGGGGGAATGAGCAGTTCTTC

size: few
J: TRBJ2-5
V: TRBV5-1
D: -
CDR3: CASSVGFGGGETQYF
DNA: TGCGCCAGCAGCGTAGGGTTCGGCGGAGGAGAGACCCAGTACTTC

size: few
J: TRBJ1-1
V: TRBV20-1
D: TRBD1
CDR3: CSAALTGGSEAFF
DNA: TGCAGTGCTGCCCTAACAGGGGGCTCTGAAGCTTTCTTT

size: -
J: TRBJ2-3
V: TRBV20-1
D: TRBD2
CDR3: CSARAGGGWGQYF
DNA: TGCAGTGCTAGAGCTGGCGGGGGGTGGGGGCAGTATTTT

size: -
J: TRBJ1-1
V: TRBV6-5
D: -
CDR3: CASSTGFTEAFF
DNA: TGTGCCAGCAGCACAGGGTTCACTGAAGCTTTCTTT

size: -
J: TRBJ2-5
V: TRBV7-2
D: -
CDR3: CASSPDPSIETQYF
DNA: TGTGCCAGCAGTCCGGACCCTAGTATCGAGACCCAGTACTTC